This T cell receptor (beta chain) appears in the sequencing data of a study of identical twins. TCRdb used MiXCR to reprocess the 5' RACE reads, holding one entry per CDR3 protein. The sample has 700,000 or so distinct CDR3 sequences, more than 6.5% seen once. This same sample was also part of a study on yellow fever vaccine responses in identical twins.

Sequenced input: PBMCs. This TCR derives from a woman between 18 and 29 years old in good health.

The DNA of the CDR3 is TGCAGTGCTCAACAGGGGGCGTTTGACACTGAAGCTTTCTTT. Translating it yields CSAQQGAFDTEAFF. The V call is TRBV20-1, the J call TRBJ1-1; 9 bases line up with TRBD1. The CDR3 runs 14 residues. V shed 5 bases and J 3 bases; nucleotides not matched to a gene: 7. Germline values: CDR1 DFQATT, CDR2 SNEGSKA (reference sequence).